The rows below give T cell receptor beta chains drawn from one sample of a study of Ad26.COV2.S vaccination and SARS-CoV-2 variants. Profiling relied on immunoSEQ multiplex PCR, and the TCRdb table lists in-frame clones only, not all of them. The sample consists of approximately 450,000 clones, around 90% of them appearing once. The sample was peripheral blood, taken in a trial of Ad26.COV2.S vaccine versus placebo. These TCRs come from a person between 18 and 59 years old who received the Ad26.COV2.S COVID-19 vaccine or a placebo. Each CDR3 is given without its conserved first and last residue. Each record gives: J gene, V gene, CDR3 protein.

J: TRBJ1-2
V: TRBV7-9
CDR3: ASSVRDRGQYGYT

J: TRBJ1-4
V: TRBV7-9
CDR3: ASSSGHENEKLF

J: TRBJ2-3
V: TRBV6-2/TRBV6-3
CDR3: ASSYSRPNLAGDADTQY

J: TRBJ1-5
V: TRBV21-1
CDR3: ASRWTGTGIYQPQH

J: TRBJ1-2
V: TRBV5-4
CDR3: ASSAQAGTGTSNYGYT

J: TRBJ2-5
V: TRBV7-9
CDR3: ASSLGGRETQY

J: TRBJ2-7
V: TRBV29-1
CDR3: SVVPGLAVDYEQY

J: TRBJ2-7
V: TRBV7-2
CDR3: ASSLKAGGEGEQY

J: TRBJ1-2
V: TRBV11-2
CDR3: ASSPIGGFYGYT

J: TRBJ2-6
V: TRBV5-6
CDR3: ASSLAGAGRSGANVLT

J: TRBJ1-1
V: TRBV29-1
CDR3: SVGLTHRSEAF

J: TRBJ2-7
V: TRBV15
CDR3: ATSRGQGAFYEQY

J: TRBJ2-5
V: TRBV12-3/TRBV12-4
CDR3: ASSGRARETQY

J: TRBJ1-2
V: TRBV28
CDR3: ASSAQLGVGYT

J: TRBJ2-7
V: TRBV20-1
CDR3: SASAPSYEQY

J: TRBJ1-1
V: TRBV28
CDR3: ASSFRGPNGNTEAF

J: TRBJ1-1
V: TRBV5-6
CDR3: ASSFPQGNTEAF

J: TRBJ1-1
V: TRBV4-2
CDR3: ASSQDQGGEAF

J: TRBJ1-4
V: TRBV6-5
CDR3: ASSPGGEKLF

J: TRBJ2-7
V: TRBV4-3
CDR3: ASSQNTNSYEQY

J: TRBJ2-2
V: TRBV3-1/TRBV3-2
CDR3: ASSPHLIAVNTGELF

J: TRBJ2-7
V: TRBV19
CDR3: ASSKGLAGASYEQY

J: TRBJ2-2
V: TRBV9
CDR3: ASSVSFRDGNTGELF

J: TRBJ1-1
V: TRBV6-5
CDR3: ASTSKRQGTEAF

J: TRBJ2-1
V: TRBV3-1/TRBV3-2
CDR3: ASSQDQTSRAYEQF

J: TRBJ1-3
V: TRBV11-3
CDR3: ASSAGGNTIY

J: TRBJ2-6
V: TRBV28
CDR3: ASSPGTLRSGANVLT

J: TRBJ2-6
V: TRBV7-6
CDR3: ASSPGTGSSGANVLT

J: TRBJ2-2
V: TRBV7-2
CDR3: ASSYRQGSTGELF

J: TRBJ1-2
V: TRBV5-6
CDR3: ASSYTGTAYGYT

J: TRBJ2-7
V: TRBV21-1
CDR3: ASSKEGANSYEQY

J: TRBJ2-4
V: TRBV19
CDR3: ASTLLPAGGTKNIQY

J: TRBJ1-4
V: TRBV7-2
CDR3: ASSHRTGAEKLF

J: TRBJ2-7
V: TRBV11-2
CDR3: ASSLRTPYEQY

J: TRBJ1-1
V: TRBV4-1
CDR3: ASSTRTGNTEAF

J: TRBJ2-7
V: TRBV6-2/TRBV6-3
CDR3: ASSSRTGGDEQY

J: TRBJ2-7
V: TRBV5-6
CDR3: ASSLGVNEQY

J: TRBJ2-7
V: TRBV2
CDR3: ASRDRVGGYEQY

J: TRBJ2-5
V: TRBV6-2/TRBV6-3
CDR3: ASSPGTSGSYAQETQY

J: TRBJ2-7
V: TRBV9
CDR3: ASSPSPGTQGGQY